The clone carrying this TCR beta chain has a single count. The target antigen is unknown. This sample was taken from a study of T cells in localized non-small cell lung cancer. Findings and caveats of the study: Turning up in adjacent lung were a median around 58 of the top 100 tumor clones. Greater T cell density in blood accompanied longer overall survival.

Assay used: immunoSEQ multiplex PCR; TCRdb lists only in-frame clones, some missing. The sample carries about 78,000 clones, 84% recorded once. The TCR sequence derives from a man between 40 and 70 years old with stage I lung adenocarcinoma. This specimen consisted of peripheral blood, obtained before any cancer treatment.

The CDR3 nucleotides are TGTGCCAGCAGCCCCGGACAGGGGGTCGGAAACACCATATATTTT. Translating it yields CASSPGQGVGNTIYF. J is TRBJ1-3 and V is TRBV9, with 10 bases fitting TRBD1. Germline lookup yields CDR1 SGDLS and CDR2 YYNGEE. Trimming removed 4 bases from V and 4 bases from J; junction bases left unmatched: 5. This CDR3 is 15 amino acids long.